This T cell receptor beta chain appears in the sequencing data of a study of PD-1 blockade in classical Hodgkin lymphoma. Sequenced by immunoSEQ multiplex PCR; TCRdb stores in-frame clones only, minus some. The table lists around 25,000 clones, approximately 85% of them singletons. The CDR3 loop spans 14 amino acids. The germline V gene has CDR1 SGHRS and CDR2 YFSETQ. V lost 3 bases to trimming and J lost 4 bases, with 13 bases between them. Time point described: cycle 4 day 1 (C4D1), after less than 7 weeks of nivolumab. All trial patients relapsed after autologous stem cell transplantation. The authors purified CD4+ T cells from thawed PBMCs by magnetic negative selection. This clone was detected a few times.

V and J are TRBV5-1 and TRBJ1-2; unclear D gene. Here the sequenced sample was CD4+ T cells from blood, taken before the fourth cycle of nivolumab. This clonotype was obtained from a human donor with classical Hodgkin lymphoma. CDR3 loop: CASSSPGVVYGYTF. In nucleotides, the CDR3 is TGCGCCAGCAGCTCCCCCGGGGTGGTCTATGGCTACACCTTC. The full variable domain, with the rest looked up from reference TRBV5-1 and TRBJ1-2, is KAGVTQTPRYLIKTRGQQVTLSCSPISGHRSVSWYQQTPGQGLQFLFEYFSETQRNKGNFPGRFSGRQFSNSRSEMNVSTLELGDSALYLCASSSPGVVYGYTFGSGTRLTVV.